This T cell receptor (beta chain) was sequenced during a study of blood T cell dynamics during melanoma immunotherapy. Some clones are missing from TCRdb's copy, which holds only in-frame ones; the method was immunoSEQ multiplex PCR. Altogether around 13,000 clones are present, about 91% being singletons, with the ten largest covering less than 0.2%. Time point in this sample: pre-treatment baseline. Trimming shortened V by 3 bases and J by 5 bases, and 5 bases separated the two germline ends. Germline CDR1 LNHDA, CDR2 SQIVND (reference sequence). This CDR3 spans 12 amino acids. In this sample, this clone turned up a few times.

The chain couples TRBV19 to TRBJ1-5; D unclear. This receptor was taken from a human donor with melanoma. The sample consisted of effector memory CD8+ T cells from blood, taken from a patient treated with checkpoint blockade. The CDR3 DNA reads as TGTGCCAGTAGTATTGGAGATCAGCCCCAGCATTTT. Protein: CASSIGDQPQHF.